These 24 T cell receptor beta chains came from one sample sequenced in a study of T cell changes during pregnancy in multiple sclerosis. Using immunoSEQ multiplex PCR, the repertoire was profiled, and TCRdb retains in-frame clones only, with some absent. The table includes 55,000 to 65,000 clones, roughly 93% detected once. This material consisted of peripheral blood, taken after pregnancy. The receptor set was obtained from a female donor with multiple sclerosis, enrolled in a pregnancy study.

The J gene is TRBJ1-1, the V gene TRBV27; maybe TRBD1 (5 bases). CDR1 and CDR2 from the germline V gene are MNHEY and SMNVEV (reference sequence). V lost 2 bases to trimming and J lost 5 bases, with 9 bases between them. CDR3 size: 13 residues. CDR3 sequence: CASSLGGGTEAFF. In DNA, the CDR3 is TGTGCCAGCAGTTTAGGGGGAGGAACTGAAGCTTTCTTT.

The chain uses TRBV29-1 and TRBJ2-7, with a weak D call TRBD2 (5 bases). V lost 4 bases to trimming and J lost 6 bases, with 13 bases between them. This CDR3 is 12 amino acids long. Germline loops: CDR1 SQVTM, CDR2 ANQGSEA. The CDR3 is CSVGGSVLEQYF. DNA of the CDR3: TGCAGCGTTGGAGGGTCAGTTCTCGAGCAGTACTTC.

This rearrangement joins TRBV19 to TRBJ1-4; 7 bases line up with TRBD1. The CDR3 contains 16 residues. V lost 6 bases and J lost 5; bases outside the gene matches: 12. CDR1 LNHDA and CDR2 SQIVND come from the germline V gene (reference sequence). CDR3 amino acids: CASRLGGTAINEKLFF. The CDR3 DNA reads TGTGCCAGTAGACTTGGCGGGACAGCCATCAATGAAAAACTGTTTTTT.

This clone was observed a single time. The chain carries TRBV11-3 and TRBJ2-7, with no clear D. Germline CDR1 reads SGHNT; CDR2 reads YENEEA. This CDR3 has 15 residues. V was trimmed by 0 bases and J by 2 bases, leaving 11 bases between them. Here the CDR3 reads CASSLDSSTAYEQYF. CDR3 nucleotides: TGTGCCAGCAGCTTAGATTCGTCAACAGCCTACGAGCAGTACTTC. The entire variable domain, with the rest obtained from reference TRBV11-3 and TRBJ2-7, is as follows: EAGVVQSPRYKIIEKKQPVAFWCNPISGHNTLYWYLQNLGQGPELLIRYENEEAVDDSQLPKDRFSAERLKGVDSTLKIQPAELGDSAVYLCASSLDSSTAYEQYFGPGTRLTVT.

The V and J genes are TRBV19 and TRBJ1-4; D not resolved. The ends were cut back, 1 base at V and 7 bases at J, with 10 bases in the middle. The CDR3 is 14 amino acids. CDR1 is LNHDA and CDR2 is SQIVND in the germline V gene (reference sequence). The CDR3: CASSIGTGSEKLFF. For the CDR3, the DNA is TGTGCCAGTAGTATAGGGACCGGGAGTGAAAAACTGTTTTTT.

V gene TRBV18 combines with J gene TRBJ2-5; D remains unclear. V lost 2 bases to trimming and J lost 2 bases, with 9 bases between them. The germline gives CDR1 KGHSH, CDR2 LQKENI. The CDR3 consists of 14 residues. In DNA, the CDR3 is TGTGCCAGCTCACCAGGCCAGATACAAGAGACCCAGTACTTC. Its protein product is CASSPGQIQETQYF.

This chain connects TRBV25-1 to TRBJ1-2; a weak D match, TRBD1 (6 bases). This CDR3 region has 12 residues. Germline V CDR1 and CDR2: MGHDK, SYGVNS. V lost 5 bases and J lost 8, with 12 bases in between. The CDR3 DNA sequence: TGTGCCAGCAGTTCCCACAGGGACGGCTACACCTTC. As protein: CASSSHRDGYTF.

The V and J genes are TRBV7-6 and TRBJ2-7; 8 bases align to TRBD2. V lost 5 bases and J lost 4; bases outside the gene matches: 7. CDR1 SGHVS and CDR2 FNYEAQ come from the germline V gene. This CDR3 has 14 residues. The CDR3 sequence: CASSPASGGYEQYF. CDR3 coding DNA: TGTGCCAGCAGCCCTGCCTCGGGAGGGTACGAGCAGTACTTC.

This chain uses TRBV4-3 with TRBJ2-7; D is undetermined. Germline V lookup: CDR1 LGHNA, CDR2 YSLEER. With 0 bases removed from V and 1 base from J, the gap between germline ends came to 7 bases. There are 14 residues in the CDR3. CDR3 sequence reads: CASSQDIRSYEQYF. CDR3 nucleotide sequence: TGCGCCAGCAGCCAAGATATCCGGTCCTACGAGCAGTACTTC.

V gene TRBV5-1 combines with J gene TRBJ2-1; weak D call: TRBD2 (6 bases). This CDR3 has 15 residues. Trimming took 0 bases from V and 6 from J, leaving 13 bases between them. Germline CDR1 SGHRS, CDR2 YFSETQ. The CDR3: CASSLVLAPGNEQFF. The CDR3 nucleotides are TGCGCCAGCAGCTTGGTACTAGCTCCAGGCAATGAGCAGTTCTTC.

This clone showed up just once. The gene calls are TRBV27 and TRBJ2-7, with TRBD2 as a possible D gene (5 bases). V was trimmed by 5 bases and J by 0 bases, leaving 14 bases between them. The CDR3 extends over 15 amino acids. Germline V gives CDR1 MNHEY, CDR2 SMNVEV (reference sequence). CDR3 in amino acids: CASSLLPRASYEQYF. In nucleotides, the CDR3 is TGTGCCAGCAGTCTCTTACCGAGGGCCTCCTACGAGCAGTACTTC.

V and J are TRBV4-1 and TRBJ2-3; 13 bases align to TRBD2. This CDR3 comprises 19 residues. The J segment lost 1 base and the V segment lost 6 bases, leaving 13 bases of the junction unmatched. Germline loops: CDR1 MGHRA, CDR2 YSYEKL. DNA for the CDR3: TGCGCCAGCAGTTCTAGAGGACTAGCGGGAGAAGAAGGCACAGATACGCAGTATTTT. Translation gives CASSSRGLAGEEGTDTQYF.

The rearrangement joins TRBV4-3 to TRBJ2-6; tentatively, D is TRBD1 (6 bases). V dropped 4 bases and J dropped 0 bases, with 16 bases sitting between them. CDR1 is LGHNA, CDR2 YSLEER, per germline. The CDR3 runs 18 residues. CDR3 protein: CASSLYIGQSSGANVLTF. DNA of the CDR3: TGCGCCAGCAGCCTGTATATAGGACAGAGCTCTGGGGCCAACGTCCTGACTTTC.

J is TRBJ2-1 and V is TRBV7-2, with 7 bases identical to TRBD2. The CDR3 sequence is 15 residues long. J gave up 6 bases and V 0 bases, and 5 bases lay outside the gene matches. CDR1 SGHTA and CDR2 FQGNSA come from the germline V gene. Here the CDR3 reads CASSLAVLALNEQFF. The CDR3 nucleotides are TGTGCCAGCAGCTTAGCGGTACTAGCGCTCAATGAGCAGTTCTTC.

This rearrangement joins TRBV9 to TRBJ2-1, with 11 bases aligning to TRBD2. Looked up from germline, CDR1 is SGDLS and CDR2 is YYNGEE. This CDR3 contains 16 residues. Germline trimming cut 3 bases from V and 1 base from J; bases unmatched to any gene: 3. The CDR3: CASSETSGKSYNEQFF. The CDR3 nucleotides read TGTGCCAGCAGCGAGACTAGCGGGAAATCCTACAATGAGCAGTTCTTC.

This sequence joins TRBV6-6 and TRBJ2-7; D is unclear. There are 15 residues in the CDR3. Germline lookup yields CDR1 MNHNY and CDR2 SVGAGI (reference sequence). V shed 0 bases and J shed 3 bases, with 12 bases lying between them. CDR3 in DNA: TGTGCCAGCAGTTACTCGACCCCCGAGGTCTACGAGCAGTACTTC. Translated, it gives CASSYSTPEVYEQYF.

This clone was found once. The chain employs TRBV5-6 and TRBJ2-1, with TRBD1 matching over 10 bases. Germline V CDR1 and CDR2: SGHDT, YYEEEE. The CDR3 sequence is 15 residues long. V dropped 3 bases and J dropped 0; count of bases not matched to a gene: 0. DNA of the CDR3: TGTGCCAGCAGCTGGACAGGGGGCTCCTACAATGAGCAGTTCTTC. This encodes CASSWTGGSYNEQFF.

The rearrangement links TRBV7-3 to TRBJ2-7; 7 bases agree with TRBD2. Germline V gives CDR1 SGHTA, CDR2 FQGTGA. CDR3 length equals 14 residues. J was trimmed by 0 bases and V by 2 bases; bases with no gene match: 1. In DNA form, the CDR3 reads TGTGCCAGCAGCTTAGGGGGGGGCTCCTACGAGCAGTACTTC. This codes for CASSLGGGSYEQYF.

The chain links TRBV5-6 to TRBJ1-2; D uncertain. Germline CDR1 is SGHDT and CDR2 is YYEEEE. The CDR3 is 14 residues long. V was trimmed by 0 bases and J by 4 bases, leaving 10 bases between them. CDR3 DNA: TGTGCCAGCAGCTTGGCTGGGCAGCTCTATGGCTACACCTTC. Translating it yields CASSLAGQLYGYTF.

The chain recombines TRBV19 with TRBJ1-4; no clear D. Germline loops: CDR1 LNHDA, CDR2 SQIVND (reference sequence). Trimming shortened V by 6 bases and J by 7 bases, and 18 bases separated the two germline ends. The CDR3 is 15 residues long. CDR3 DNA sequence: TGTGCCAGTAGCGAATGGAGGGTCACGGGTGAAAAACTGTTTTTT. Its protein is CASSEWRVTGEKLFF. Complete variable domain (other parts from reference TRBV19 and TRBJ1-4): DGGITQSPKYLFRKEGQNVTLSCEQNLNHDAMYWYRQDPGQGLRLIYYSQIVNDFQKGDIAEGYSVSREKKESFPLTVTSAQKNPTAFYLCASSEWRVTGEKLFFGSGTQLSVL.

The chain is built from TRBV18 and TRBJ2-7, with 10 nucleotides matching TRBD2. The J segment lost 2 bases and the V segment lost 6 bases, leaving 7 bases of the junction unmatched. Germline CDR1 and CDR2: KGHSH and LQKENI. The CDR3 length is 15 residues. The CDR3 loop reads CASSSGLALPYEQYF. As DNA, the CDR3 is TGTGCCAGCTCGTCGGGACTAGCGTTACCCTACGAGCAGTACTTC.

The CDR3 DNA reads TGTGCCAGCAGCCTAAACCCAGAGGGCATCTATGGCTACACCTTC. It is translated as CASSLNPEGIYGYTF. This chain links TRBV7-2 with TRBJ1-2; D gene unclear. CDR1 SGHTA and CDR2 FQGNSA come from the germline V gene. This CDR3 comprises 15 residues. The V end was cut by 5 bases, the J end by 4 bases, with 17 bases between.

The chain carries TRBV29-1 and TRBJ1-1; D ambiguous. CDR1 is SQVTM and CDR2 is ANQGSEA in the germline V gene. Trimming cost V 5 bases and J 4 bases, with 17 bases left between them. The CDR3 consists of 14 residues. The CDR3 loop reads CSVKAGGGGTEAFF. The CDR3 bases are TGCAGCGTTAAGGCAGGCGGAGGTGGCACTGAAGCTTTCTTT.

The J gene is TRBJ1-1, the V gene TRBV7-2, with D unclear. CDR3 length equals 15 residues. Germline-derived CDR1 and CDR2 are SGHTA and FQGNSA. Trimming left V 1 base short and J 3 bases short, with 12 bases between. The CDR3 DNA is TGTGCCAGCAGCTTAGAAAGATCGAGGGACACTGAAGCTTTCTTT. Amino acids: CASSLERSRDTEAFF. The whole variable domain, filled in from reference TRBV7-2 and TRBJ1-1, reads GAGVSQSPSNKVTEKGKDVELRCDPISGHTALYWYRQSLGQGLEFLIYFQGNSAPDKSGLPSDRFSAERTGGSVSTLTIQRTQQEDSAVYLCASSLERSRDTEAFFGQGTRLTVV.